The 18 T cell receptor beta chains given below trace back to one sample, sequenced in a study of T cell responses to AZD1222 COVID-19 vaccine. Data came from immunoSEQ multiplex PCR; TCRdb stores just in-frame clones and leaves some out. The sample records roughly 120,000 clones, roughly 87% being singletons. This specimen consisted of peripheral blood, obtained on day 0 of AZD1222 vaccination. All receptors derive from an adult in good health.

The V call is TRBV6-5, the J call TRBJ1-1; perhaps TRBD1 as D (5 bases). The CDR3 covers 14 residues. V lost 5 bases and J lost 0, with 10 bases in between. Germline assignment: CDR1 MNHEY and CDR2 SVGAGI. CDR3 in amino acids: CASSPQGVNTEAFF. The CDR3 DNA follows: TGTGCCAGCAGTCCCCAGGGTGTGAACACTGAAGCTTTCTTT.

V and J are TRBV10-1 and TRBJ1-5; D may be TRBD1 (5 bases). The germline gives CDR1 WNHNN, CDR2 SYGVQD (reference sequence). This CDR3 has 12 amino acids. Trimming pared 8 bases from V and 3 bases from J, leaving 8 bases between. The CDR3 DNA follows: TGCGCCAGCGGGGGTTTCAATCAGCCCCAGCATTTT. The encoded protein is CASGGFNQPQHF.

This sequence joins TRBV28 and TRBJ1-2; D uncertain. CDR3 length: 13 residues. V dropped 7 bases and J dropped 6 bases, with 15 bases sitting between them. Germline CDR1 MDHEN, CDR2 SYDVKM. CDR3 DNA: TGTGCCAGCAAGGCGGCGAACTTGAATGGCTACACCTTC. This sequence encodes CASKAANLNGYTF.

The chain combines TRBV6-5 with TRBJ1-1; the D gene is possibly TRBD1 (6 bases). Germline-derived CDR1 and CDR2 are MNHEY and SVGAGI. Trimming left V 6 bases short and J 2 bases short, with 16 bases between. CDR3 length: 15 residues. The CDR3 loop reads CASSPGQQFNTEAFF. Written as DNA, the CDR3 is TGTGCCAGCAGCCCCGGACAGCAATTCAACACTGAAGCTTTCTTT.

The chain carries TRBV5-1 and TRBJ2-7, with unresolved D. Germline assignment: CDR1 SGHRS and CDR2 YFSETQ. Between the trimmed V and J ends, which lost 1 base and 0 bases, there was a span of 8 bases. This CDR3 has 14 residues. The DNA of the CDR3 is TGCGCCAGCAGCTTGAGCTCCACCTCCTACGAGCAGTACTTC. This translates into CASSLSSTSYEQYF.

A single count supports this clone. The chain uses TRBV6-5 and TRBJ1-3, with D tentatively TRBD1 (6 bases). V was clipped by 6 bases and J by 2 bases, with 11 bases between them. Germline V gene sequence: CDR1 MNHEY, CDR2 SVGAGI. The CDR3 runs 14 residues. The CDR3 bases are TGTGCCAGCAGAAACACAGGGACTGGAAACACCATATATTTT. This sequence encodes CASRNTGTGNTIYF.

The rearrangement joins TRBV11-2 to TRBJ1-3, with 7 bases identical to TRBD1. V dropped 2 bases and J dropped 0; count of bases not matched to a gene: 10. Per the germline V gene, CDR1 is SGHAT and CDR2 is FQNNGV. This CDR3 comprises 18 residues. CDR3 DNA sequence: TGTGCCAGCAGCTTAACAAGGGACAGTCTAAGCTCTGGAAACACCATATATTTT. Protein sequence: CASSLTRDSLSSGNTIYF.

The V gene is TRBV7-9, the J gene TRBJ2-5; D is perhaps TRBD2 (7 bases). Germline V gene data show CDR1 as SEHNR and CDR2 as FQNEAQ (reference sequence). This CDR3 has 14 amino acids. With 4 bases removed from V and 9 bases from J, the gap between germline ends came to 18 bases. DNA of the CDR3: TGTGCCAGCAGCTCATGGACCCGGGGGGCGTCCCAGTACTTC. Encoded protein: CASSSWTRGASQYF.

This chain uses TRBV7-2 with TRBJ1-2; 11 bases fit TRBD1. The CDR3 contains 13 residues. V lost 4 bases, J lost 8 bases, and 3 bases stayed unmatched. CDR1 and CDR2 from the germline V gene are SGHTA and FQGNSA. CDR3 amino acids: CASSSGQGDGYTF. The CDR3 nucleotides are TGTGCCAGCAGCTCGGGACAGGGGGACGGCTACACCTTC.

The gene calls are TRBV7-3 and TRBJ2-5; D possibly corresponds to TRBD2 (6 bases). Germline CDR1 is SGHTA and CDR2 is FQGTGA. Trimming shortened V by 3 bases and J by 5 bases, and 16 bases separated the two germline ends. The CDR3 length is 15 residues. The CDR3 nucleotides read TGTGCCAGCAGCTTGGGCGGGGAGGCGGGCGAGACCCAGTACTTC. This codes for CASSLGGEAGETQYF. The full variable domain, completed using reference TRBV7-3 and TRBJ2-5, is GAGVSQTPSNKVTEKGKYVELRCDPISGHTALYWYRQSLGQGPEFLIYFQGTGAADDSGLPNDRFFAVRPEGSVSTLKIQRTERGDSAVYLCASSLGGEAGETQYFGPGTRLLVL.

The rearrangement links TRBV28 to TRBJ2-7; D call uncertain. The CDR3 covers 13 residues. CDR1 and CDR2 (germline): MDHEN, SYDVKM. Trimming shortened V by 4 bases and J by 9 bases, and 16 bases separated the two germline ends. The DNA of the CDR3 is TGTGCCAGCAGTTCCGTCGGCCCTCAAGTGCAGTACTTC. This codes for CASSSVGPQVQYF.

CDR3 DNA: TGCGCCAGCAGCTCGACTAGCGGTGGAGATACGCAGTATTTT. Its protein product is CASSSTSGGDTQYF. The chain combines TRBV5-1 with TRBJ2-3; 9 bases fit TRBD2. Germline V gene sequence: CDR1 SGHRS, CDR2 YFSETQ. Trimming removed 3 bases from V and 5 bases from J; junction bases left unmatched: 4. The CDR3 totals 14 residues.

The sample holds one count of this clone. The chain has TRBV19 and TRBJ1-2; the D is unclear. The germline V gene encodes CDR1 LNHDA and CDR2 SQIVND (reference sequence). V lost 6 bases and J lost 3, with 17 bases in between. The CDR3 spans 15 residues. The CDR3 DNA follows: TGTGCCAGTAGAGATAACACCCGGGGAGACTATGGCTACACCTTC. Amino acid sequence: CASRDNTRGDYGYTF. Supplemented by reference TRBV19 and TRBJ1-2, the full variable domain reads DGGITQSPKYLFRKEGQNVTLSCEQNLNHDAMYWYRQDPGQGLRLIYYSQIVNDFQKGDIAEGYSVSREKKESFPLTVTSAQKNPTAFYLCASRDNTRGDYGYTFGSGTRLTVV.

The chain joins TRBV7-2 to TRBJ1-3; 7 bases line up with TRBD1. The junction had 5 bases not matched to a gene; V was cut back by 7 bases and J by 2 bases. From germline, CDR1 is SGHTA and CDR2 FQGNSA. The CDR3 has 14 amino acids. The CDR3 DNA reads as TGTGCCAGCACCCCGACAGGGACTGGAAACACCATATATTTT. This sequence encodes CASTPTGTGNTIYF.

CDR3 coding DNA: TGCGCCAGCAGCTTGGCCGGACTAGCGGGACAGGGAGGCACCGGGGAGCTGTTTTTT. It is translated as CASSLAGLAGQGGTGELFF. This chain links TRBV5-1 with TRBJ2-2; 12 bases are a match to TRBD2. V trimming: 0 bases; J trimming: 4 bases; junction bases outside the gene matches: 10. The CDR3 loop spans 19 amino acids. The V gene's germline CDR1 is SGHRS and CDR2 YFSETQ.

This clone was found a few times. The V gene is TRBV7-9, the J gene TRBJ1-1; D ambiguous. The CDR3 totals 17 residues. Germline V gives CDR1 SEHNR, CDR2 FQNEAQ (reference sequence). Trimming stripped 7 bases from V and 0 bases from J, with 21 bases between. As DNA, the CDR3 is TGTGCCAGCACCGAGATGTTGACGACAACCATGAACACTGAAGCTTTCTTT. It is translated as CASTEMLTTTMNTEAFF.

This chain uses TRBV10-2 with TRBJ1-2, with D possibly matching TRBD1 (5 bases). Germline V gene data show CDR1 as WSHSY and CDR2 as SAAADI. CDR3 size: 14 residues. The germline V and J ends were trimmed by 0 bases and 2 bases, with 7 bases remaining between them. CDR3 in amino acids: CASSESRDNYGYTF. For the CDR3, the DNA is TGCGCCAGCAGTGAGTCGAGGGACAACTATGGCTACACCTTC.

The gene calls are TRBV3-1 (or the pseudogene TRBV3-2) and TRBJ2-7, with D uncertain. The CDR3 is 14 amino acids. V gave up 3 bases and J gave up 3 bases, with 12 bases separating them. The germline V gene encodes CDR1 LGHDT and CDR2 YNNKEL (reference sequence). For the CDR3, the DNA is TGTGCCAGCAGCCAGAGGACGGATGTCTACGAGCAGTACTTC. This sequence encodes CASSQRTDVYEQYF.